The 13 T cell receptor beta chains reported below all come from one sample, sequenced in a study of shared clonotypes between healthy human individuals. The method was immunoSEQ multiplex PCR; TCRdb's version includes in-frame clones alone and lacks a portion of them. The data hold about a million clones, with 77% observed a single time. Material for sequencing was memory CD4+ T cells from PBMCs. As to subset: CD45RA-negative fraction. Every receptor here comes from a man younger than 35 in good health. Some clones in this sample may be carry-over from other donors' samples.

The rearrangement joins TRBV14 to TRBJ1-2; D is ambiguous. V was shortened by 1 base and J by 4 bases, with 10 bases between the two germline ends. The germline V gene encodes CDR1 SGHDN and CDR2 FVKESK. The CDR3 consists of 14 residues. Here the CDR3 DNA reads TGTGCCAGCAGCCAAGTAAGGCTTATCTATGGCTACACCTTC. Translation: CASSQVRLIYGYTF.

This clone was seen only once. The chain links TRBV10-2 to TRBJ2-7; D gene ambiguous. V dropped 3 bases and J dropped 0 bases, with 15 bases sitting between them. In germline, CDR1 is WSHSY, CDR2 SAAADI. The CDR3 length is 16 residues. The CDR3 here is CASSDWTESPSYEQYF. CDR3 in DNA: TGCGCCAGCAGTGACTGGACGGAGTCTCCCTCCTACGAGCAGTACTTC.

This chain connects TRBV27 to TRBJ1-2, with D possibly TRBD1 on 6 matching bases. Germline CDR1 is MNHEY and CDR2 is SMNVEV (reference sequence). CDR3 length equals 13 residues. The V gene lost 2 bases and the J gene lost 7 bases, with 11 bases spanning the gap. Written as DNA, the CDR3 is TGTGCCAGCAGTTTAAACAGGGATGGTGGCTACACCTTC. Translated, it gives CASSLNRDGGYTF.

The chain carries TRBV7-6 and TRBJ2-6; D is unresolved. V lost 4 bases and J lost 0, with 19 bases in between. CDR1 is SGHVS and CDR2 is FNYEAQ in the germline V gene. CDR3 size: 19 residues. This chain's CDR3 is CASSWEPPGRSSGANVLTF. CDR3 DNA sequence: TGTGCCAGCAGCTGGGAACCTCCGGGTCGGAGCTCTGGGGCCAACGTCCTGACTTTC. The full variable domain, in which reference TRBV7-6 and TRBJ2-6 provide the parts outside the CDR3, is GAGVSQSPRYKVTKRGQDVALRCDPISGHVSLYWYRQALGQGPEFLTYFNYEAQQDKSGLPNDRFSAERPEGSISTLTIQRTEQRDSAMYRCASSWEPPGRSSGANVLTFGAGSRLTVL.

This chain joins TRBV10-3 and TRBJ1-2; D perhaps matches TRBD1 (6 bases). Germline values: CDR1 ENHRY, CDR2 SYGVKD. CDR3 length equals 12 residues. V lost 3 bases and J lost 7, with 9 bases in between. CDR3: CAISEQGGGYTF. In DNA form, the CDR3 reads TGTGCCATCAGTGAACAGGGTGGTGGCTACACCTTC.

The J gene is TRBJ2-3, the V gene TRBV29-1; D possibly corresponds to TRBD2 (5 bases). Germline CDR1 SQVTM, CDR2 ANQGSEA. Trimming removed 4 bases at V and 0 bases at J, with 14 bases between. CDR3 length equals 15 residues. DNA of the CDR3: TGCAGCGTTGCGGTTGGCGGGCGGAGCACAGATACGCAGTATTTT. It specifies CSVAVGGRSTDTQYF.

A remark on this clone: Other DNA sequences in this specimen translate into the identical CDR3. The J gene is TRBJ1-2, the V gene TRBV28, with D tentatively TRBD1 (5 bases). Trimming shortened V by 4 bases and J by 2 bases, and 8 bases separated the two germline ends. Germline assignment: CDR1 MDHEN and CDR2 SYDVKM. The CDR3 has 13 amino acids. CDR3 residues: CASSSGRNYGYTF. The CDR3 nucleotides read TGTGCCAGCAGTTCAGGGCGCAACTATGGCTACACCTTC.

The chain combines TRBV4-2 with TRBJ2-7; 12 bases line up with TRBD2. This CDR3 spans 16 amino acids. Germline CDR1 reads LGHNA; CDR2 reads YNFKEQ. V trimming: 0 bases; J trimming: 6 bases; junction bases outside the gene matches: 6. DNA of the CDR3: TGTGCCAGCAGCCAAGATATGACTAGCGGGAGTGTCGAGCAGTACTTC. Residues: CASSQDMTSGSVEQYF.

In its sample, this clone was seen a few times. The chain has TRBV2 and TRBJ2-7; 8 nucleotides align to TRBD1. The germline V gene has CDR1 SNHLY and CDR2 FYNNEI. The CDR3 totals 13 residues. V dropped 6 bases and J dropped 3; count of bases not matched to a gene: 4. CDR3 protein: CASRLDRDYEQYF. CDR3 DNA: TGTGCCAGCAGGTTGGACAGGGACTACGAGCAGTACTTC. Variable domain in full (rest from reference TRBV2 and TRBJ2-7): EPEVTQTPSHQVTQMGQEVILRCVPISNHLYFYWYRQILGQKVEFLVSFYNNEISEKSEIFDDQFSVERPDGSNFTLKIRSTKLEDSAMYFCASRLDRDYEQYFGPGTRLTVT.

This clone showed up just a few times. The gene calls are TRBV7-2 and TRBJ1-3; D remains unclear. Trimming cost V 2 bases and J 0 bases, with 5 bases left between them. Germline assignment: CDR1 SGHTA and CDR2 FQGNSA. The CDR3 covers 14 residues. The DNA of the CDR3 is TGTGCCAGCAGCTTATATCACTCTGGAAACACCATATATTTT. Protein sequence: CASSLYHSGNTIYF.

About this clone itself: The same CDR3 also results from other DNA sequences found in this sample. In nucleotides, the CDR3 is TGTGCCAGCAGCTTAGGGACTGCCTCCTACGAGCAGTACTTC. Protein: CASSLGTASYEQYF. The genes are TRBV5-4 and TRBJ2-7, with D maybe TRBD2 (6 bases). The V and J ends lost 2 bases and 0 bases respectively, with 9 bases between them. Germline assignment: CDR1 SGHNT and CDR2 YYREEE (reference sequence). The CDR3 has 14 residues.

This clone showed up just a few times. The chain recombines TRBV28 with TRBJ2-7; TRBD2 matches 9 bases. The CDR3 covers 16 residues. CDR1 MDHEN and CDR2 SYDVKM come from the germline V gene. Germline trimming cut 7 bases from V and 3 bases from J; bases unmatched to any gene: 13. The CDR3 sequence: CASKTPPAGGHYEQYF. The CDR3, as DNA: TGTGCCAGCAAAACTCCGCCCGCGGGGGGGCACTACGAGCAGTACTTC.

The chain links TRBV11-1 to TRBJ2-7; TRBD1 aligns across 8 bases. V lost 2 bases and J lost 9; bases outside the gene matches: 9. The CDR3 has 14 amino acids. Germline V CDR1 and CDR2: SGHAT, FQDESV (reference sequence). CDR3 residues: CASSLLQGASVQYF. The CDR3 DNA is TGTGCCAGCAGCTTACTTCAGGGGGCTTCCGTGCAGTACTTC.